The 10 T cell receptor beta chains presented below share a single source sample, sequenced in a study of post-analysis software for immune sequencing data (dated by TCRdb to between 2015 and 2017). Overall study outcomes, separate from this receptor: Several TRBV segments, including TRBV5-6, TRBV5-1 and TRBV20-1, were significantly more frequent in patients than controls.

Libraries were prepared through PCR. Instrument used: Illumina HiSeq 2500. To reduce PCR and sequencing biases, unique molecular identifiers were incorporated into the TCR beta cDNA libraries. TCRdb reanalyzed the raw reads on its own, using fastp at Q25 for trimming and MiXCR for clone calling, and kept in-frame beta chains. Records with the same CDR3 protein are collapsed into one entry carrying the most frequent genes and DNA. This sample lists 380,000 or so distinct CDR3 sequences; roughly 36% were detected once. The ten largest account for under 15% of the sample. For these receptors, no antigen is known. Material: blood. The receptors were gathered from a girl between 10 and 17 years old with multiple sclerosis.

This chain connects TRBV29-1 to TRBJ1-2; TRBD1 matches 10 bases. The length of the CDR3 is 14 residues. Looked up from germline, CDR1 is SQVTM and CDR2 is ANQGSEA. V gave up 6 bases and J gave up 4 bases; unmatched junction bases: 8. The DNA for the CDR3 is TGCAGCGTAACGACAGGGGGCTGGGGCTATGGCTACACCTTC. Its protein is CSVTTGGWGYGYTF.

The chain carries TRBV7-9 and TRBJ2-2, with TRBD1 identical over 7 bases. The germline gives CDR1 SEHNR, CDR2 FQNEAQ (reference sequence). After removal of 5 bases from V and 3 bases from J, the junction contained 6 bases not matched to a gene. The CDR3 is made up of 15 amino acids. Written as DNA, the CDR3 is TGTGCCAGCAGCGCCGGGACAGTGGACACCGGGGAGCTGTTTTTT. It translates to CASSAGTVDTGELFF.

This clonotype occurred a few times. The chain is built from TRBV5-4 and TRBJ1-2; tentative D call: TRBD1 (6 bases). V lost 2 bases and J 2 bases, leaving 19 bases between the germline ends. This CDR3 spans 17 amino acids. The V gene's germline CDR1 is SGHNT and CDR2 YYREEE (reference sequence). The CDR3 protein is CASSFGSGVGTNYGYTF. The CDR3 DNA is TGTGCCAGCAGCTTTGGGAGCGGGGTCGGGACAAACTATGGCTACACCTTC.

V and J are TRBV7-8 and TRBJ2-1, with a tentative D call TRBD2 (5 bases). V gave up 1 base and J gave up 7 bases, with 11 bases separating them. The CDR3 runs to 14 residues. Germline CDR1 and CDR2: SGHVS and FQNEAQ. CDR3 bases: TGTGCCAGCAGCTTAGTTCGGGGTAGGAATGAGCAGTTCTTC. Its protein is CASSLVRGRNEQFF.

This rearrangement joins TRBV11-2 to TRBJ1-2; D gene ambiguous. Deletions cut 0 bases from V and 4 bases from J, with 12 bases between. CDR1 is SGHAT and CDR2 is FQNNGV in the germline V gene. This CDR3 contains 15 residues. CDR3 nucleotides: TGTGCCAGCAGCTTAGAGTGGGCGGCACCCTATGGCTACACCTTC. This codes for CASSLEWAAPYGYTF.

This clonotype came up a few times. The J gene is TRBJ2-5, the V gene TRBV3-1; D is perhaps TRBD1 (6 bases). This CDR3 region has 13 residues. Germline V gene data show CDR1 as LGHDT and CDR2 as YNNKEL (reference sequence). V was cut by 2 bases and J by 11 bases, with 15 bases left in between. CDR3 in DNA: TGTGCCAGCAGCCAACAGGGGTCCTGGGAGCAGTACTTC. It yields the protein CASSQQGSWEQYF.

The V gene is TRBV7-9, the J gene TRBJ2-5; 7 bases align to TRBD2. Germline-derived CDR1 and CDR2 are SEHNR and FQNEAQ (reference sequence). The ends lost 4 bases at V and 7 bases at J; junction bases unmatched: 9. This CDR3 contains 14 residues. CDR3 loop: CASSSMGRGGTQYF. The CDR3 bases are TGTGCCAGCAGCTCGATGGGGCGCGGGGGGACCCAGTACTTC.

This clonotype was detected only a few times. The CDR3 here is CASSLGQGEETQYF. The CDR3 DNA follows: TGTGCCAGCAGCTTAGGGCAGGGGGAAGAGACCCAGTACTTC. This chain joins TRBV7-6 and TRBJ2-5; the match to TRBD1 covers 7 bases. Germline V gene sequence: CDR1 SGHVS, CDR2 FNYEAQ. Trimming at V came to 1 base and at J to 3 bases, leaving 2 bases not matched to a gene. The CDR3 contains 14 residues.

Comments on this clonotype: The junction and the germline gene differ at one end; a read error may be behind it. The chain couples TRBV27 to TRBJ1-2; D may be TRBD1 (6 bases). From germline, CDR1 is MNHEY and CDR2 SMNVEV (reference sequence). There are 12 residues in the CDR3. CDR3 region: CASSSGAHGHTF. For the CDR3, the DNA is TGTGCCAGCAGTTCGGGGGCGCATGGCCACACCTTC.

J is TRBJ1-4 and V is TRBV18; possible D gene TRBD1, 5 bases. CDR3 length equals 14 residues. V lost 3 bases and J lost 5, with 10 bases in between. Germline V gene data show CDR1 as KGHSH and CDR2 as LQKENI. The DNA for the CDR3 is TGTGCCAGCTCACCGCCAGGGCAGAATGAAAAACTGTTTTTT. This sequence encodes CASSPPGQNEKLFF.